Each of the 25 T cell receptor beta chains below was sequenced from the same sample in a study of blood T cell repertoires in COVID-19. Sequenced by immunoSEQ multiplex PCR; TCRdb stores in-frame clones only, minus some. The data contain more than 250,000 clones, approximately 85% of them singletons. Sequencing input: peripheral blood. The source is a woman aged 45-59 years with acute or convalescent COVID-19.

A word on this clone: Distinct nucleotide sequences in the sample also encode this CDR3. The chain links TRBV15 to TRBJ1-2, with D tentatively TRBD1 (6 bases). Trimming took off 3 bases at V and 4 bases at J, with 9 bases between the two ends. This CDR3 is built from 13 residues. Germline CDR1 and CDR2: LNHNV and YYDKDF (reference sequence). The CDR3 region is CATSSQGGYGYTF. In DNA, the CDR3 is TGTGCCACCAGCAGTCAAGGGGGCTATGGCTACACCTTC.

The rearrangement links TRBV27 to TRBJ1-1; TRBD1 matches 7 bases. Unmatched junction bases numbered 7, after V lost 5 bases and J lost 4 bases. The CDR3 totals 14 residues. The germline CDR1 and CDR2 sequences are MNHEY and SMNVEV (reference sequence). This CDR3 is CASSPTTGTTEAFF. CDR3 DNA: TGTGCCAGCAGTCCAACGACAGGGACCACTGAAGCTTTCTTT.

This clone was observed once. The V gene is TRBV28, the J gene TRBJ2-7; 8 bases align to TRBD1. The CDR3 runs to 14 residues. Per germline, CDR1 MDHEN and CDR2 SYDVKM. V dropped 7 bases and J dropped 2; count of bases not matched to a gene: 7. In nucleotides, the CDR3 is TGTGCCAGCAAGACCCCGGGACAGGCCTACGAGCAGTACTTC. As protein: CASKTPGQAYEQYF.

This chain's CDR3 is CASSAGGGYEQYF. DNA for the CDR3: TGTGCCAGTAGTGCAGGGGGCGGGTACGAGCAGTACTTC. This chain connects TRBV19 to TRBJ2-7; 8 bases map to TRBD1. Germline CDR1 is LNHDA and CDR2 is SQIVND (reference sequence). The CDR3 extends over 13 amino acids. The V segment lost 5 bases and the J segment 4 bases; nucleotides outside the gene matches: 4.

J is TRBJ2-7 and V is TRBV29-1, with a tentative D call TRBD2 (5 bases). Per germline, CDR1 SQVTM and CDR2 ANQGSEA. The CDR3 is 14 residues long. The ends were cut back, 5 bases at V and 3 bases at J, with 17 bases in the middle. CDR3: CSVLVSGRGYEQYF. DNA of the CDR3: TGCAGCGTTTTGGTTTCGGGAAGAGGCTACGAGCAGTACTTC.

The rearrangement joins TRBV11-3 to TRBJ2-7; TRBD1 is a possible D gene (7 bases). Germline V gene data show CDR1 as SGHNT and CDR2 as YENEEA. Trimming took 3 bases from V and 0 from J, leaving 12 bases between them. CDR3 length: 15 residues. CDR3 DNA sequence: TGTGCCAGCAGCTTGGGGGGACAGAGCTCCTACGAGCAGTACTTC. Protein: CASSLGGQSSYEQYF.

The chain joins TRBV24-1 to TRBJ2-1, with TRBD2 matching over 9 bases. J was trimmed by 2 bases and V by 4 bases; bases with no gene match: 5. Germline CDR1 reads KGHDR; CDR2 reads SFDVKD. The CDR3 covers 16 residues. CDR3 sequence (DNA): TGTGCCACCAGTGACATCGGCGGGAGGGCCTACAATGAGCAGTTCTTC. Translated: CATSDIGGRAYNEQFF.

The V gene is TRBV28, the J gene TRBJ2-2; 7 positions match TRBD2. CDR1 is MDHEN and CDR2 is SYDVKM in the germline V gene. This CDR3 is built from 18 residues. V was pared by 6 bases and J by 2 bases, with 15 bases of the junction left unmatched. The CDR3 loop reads CASRGTPGGRANTGELFF. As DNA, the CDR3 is TGTGCCAGCAGAGGGACCCCCGGGGGGAGGGCAAACACCGGGGAGCTGTTTTTT.

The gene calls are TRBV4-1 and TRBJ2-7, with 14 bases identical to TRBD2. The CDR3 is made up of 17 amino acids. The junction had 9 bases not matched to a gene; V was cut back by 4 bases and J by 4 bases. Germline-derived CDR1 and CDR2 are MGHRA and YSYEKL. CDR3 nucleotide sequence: TGCGCCAGCAGCCCCCGTGGGACTAGCGGGAGTGCGTACGAGCAGTACTTC. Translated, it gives CASSPRGTSGSAYEQYF.

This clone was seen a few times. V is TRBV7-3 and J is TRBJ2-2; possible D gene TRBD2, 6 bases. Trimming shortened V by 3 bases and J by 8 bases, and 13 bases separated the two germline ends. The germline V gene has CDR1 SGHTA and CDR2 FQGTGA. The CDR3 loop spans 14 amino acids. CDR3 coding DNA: TGTGCCAGCAGCTTTCAACAGGAGGGTGGGGAGCTGTTTTTT. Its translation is CASSFQQEGGELFF.

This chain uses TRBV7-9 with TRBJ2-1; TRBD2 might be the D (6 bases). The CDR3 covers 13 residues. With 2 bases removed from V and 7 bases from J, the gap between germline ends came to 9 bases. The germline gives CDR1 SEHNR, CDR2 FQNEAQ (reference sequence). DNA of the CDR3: TGTGCCAGCAGCTTATTTGGGGGGAATGAGCAGTTCTTC. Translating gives CASSLFGGNEQFF.

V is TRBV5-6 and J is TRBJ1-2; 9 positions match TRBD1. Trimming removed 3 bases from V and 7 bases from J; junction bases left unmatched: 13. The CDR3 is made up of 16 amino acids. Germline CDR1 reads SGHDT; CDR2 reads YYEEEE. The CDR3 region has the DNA TGTGCCAGCAGCTACGGACAGGGGCTTGTGTTGGGTGGCTACACCTTC. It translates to CASSYGQGLVLGGYTF. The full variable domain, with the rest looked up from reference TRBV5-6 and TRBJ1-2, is DAGVTQSPTHLIKTRGQQVTLRCSPKSGHDTVSWYQQALGQGPQFIFQYYEEEERQRGNFPDRFSGHQFPNYSSELNVNALLLGDSALYLCASSYGQGLVLGGYTFGSGTRLTVV.

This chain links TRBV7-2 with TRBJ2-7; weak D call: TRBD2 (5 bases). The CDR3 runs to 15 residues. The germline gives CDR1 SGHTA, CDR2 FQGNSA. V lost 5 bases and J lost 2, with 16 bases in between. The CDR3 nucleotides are TGTGCCAGCAGCCCACGATACGGGGAAACCTACGAGCAGTACTTC. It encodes CASSPRYGETYEQYF.

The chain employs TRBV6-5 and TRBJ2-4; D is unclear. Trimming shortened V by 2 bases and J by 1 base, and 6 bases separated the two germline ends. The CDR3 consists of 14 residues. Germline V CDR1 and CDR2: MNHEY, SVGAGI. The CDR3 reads CASSYTRAKNIQYF. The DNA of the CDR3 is TGTGCCAGCAGTTACACCAGGGCCAAAAACATTCAGTACTTC.

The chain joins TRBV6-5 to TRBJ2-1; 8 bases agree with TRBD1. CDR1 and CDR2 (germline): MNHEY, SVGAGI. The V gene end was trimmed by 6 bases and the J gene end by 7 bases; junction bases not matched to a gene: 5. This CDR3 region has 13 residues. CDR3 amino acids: CASSNRGVNEQFF. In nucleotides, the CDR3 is TGTGCCAGCAGCAACAGGGGGGTGAATGAGCAGTTCTTC.

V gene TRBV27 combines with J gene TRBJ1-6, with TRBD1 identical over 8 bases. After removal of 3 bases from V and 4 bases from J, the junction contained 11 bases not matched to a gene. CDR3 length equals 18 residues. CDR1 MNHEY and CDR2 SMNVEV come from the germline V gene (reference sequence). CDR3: CASSFSNPGGAYNSPLHF. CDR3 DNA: TGTGCCAGCAGTTTCTCGAACCCAGGGGGCGCATATAATTCACCCCTCCACTTT.

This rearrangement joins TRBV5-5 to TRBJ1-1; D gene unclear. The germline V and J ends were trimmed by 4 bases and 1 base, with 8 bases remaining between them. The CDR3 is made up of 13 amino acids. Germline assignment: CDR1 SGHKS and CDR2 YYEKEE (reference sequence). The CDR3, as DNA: TGTGCCAGCAGCAGACTACAGAACACTGAAGCTTTCTTT. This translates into CASSRLQNTEAFF.

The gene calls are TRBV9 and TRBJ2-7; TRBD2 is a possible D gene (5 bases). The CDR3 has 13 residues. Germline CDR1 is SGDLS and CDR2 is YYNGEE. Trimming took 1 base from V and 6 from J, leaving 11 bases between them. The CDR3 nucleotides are TGTGCCAGCAGCGTACGGGGAATTGGCGAGCAGTACTTC. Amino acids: CASSVRGIGEQYF. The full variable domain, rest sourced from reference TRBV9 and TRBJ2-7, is DSGVTQTPKHLITATGQRVTLRCSPRSGDLSVYWYQQSLDQGLQFLIQYYNGEERAKGNILERFSAQQFPDLHSELNLSSLELGDSALYFCASSVRGIGEQYFGPGTRLTVT.

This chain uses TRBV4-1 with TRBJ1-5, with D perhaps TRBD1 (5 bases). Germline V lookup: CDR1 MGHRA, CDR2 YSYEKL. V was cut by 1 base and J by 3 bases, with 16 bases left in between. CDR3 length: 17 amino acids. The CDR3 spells CASSQGIEGRNNQPQHF. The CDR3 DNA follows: TGCGCCAGCAGCCAAGGAATAGAGGGGAGGAACAATCAGCCCCAGCATTTT.

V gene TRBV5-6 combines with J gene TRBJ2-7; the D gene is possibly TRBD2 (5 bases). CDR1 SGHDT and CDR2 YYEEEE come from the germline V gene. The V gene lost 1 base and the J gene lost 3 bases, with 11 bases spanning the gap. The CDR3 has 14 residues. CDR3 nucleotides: TGTGCCAGCAGCTTGTGGGCGGGTTACTACGAGCAGTACTTC. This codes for CASSLWAGYYEQYF. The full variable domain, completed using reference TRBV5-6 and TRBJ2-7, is DAGVTQSPTHLIKTRGQQVTLRCSPKSGHDTVSWYQQALGQGPQFIFQYYEEEERQRGNFPDRFSGHQFPNYSSELNVNALLLGDSALYLCASSLWAGYYEQYFGPGTRLTVT.

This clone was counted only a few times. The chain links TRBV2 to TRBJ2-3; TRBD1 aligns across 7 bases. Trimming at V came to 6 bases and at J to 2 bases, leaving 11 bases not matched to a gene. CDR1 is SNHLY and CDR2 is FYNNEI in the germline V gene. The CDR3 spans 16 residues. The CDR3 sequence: CASRDPTGDVTDTQYF. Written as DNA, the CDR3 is TGTGCCAGCAGGGACCCAACAGGGGACGTCACAGATACGCAGTATTTT.

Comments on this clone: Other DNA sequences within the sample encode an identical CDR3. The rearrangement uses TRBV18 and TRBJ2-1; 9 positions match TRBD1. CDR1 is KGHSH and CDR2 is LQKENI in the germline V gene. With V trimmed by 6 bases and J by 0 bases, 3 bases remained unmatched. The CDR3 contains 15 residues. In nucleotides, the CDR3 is TGTGCCAGCTCGCCGGGACAGGGCTCCTACAATGAGCAGTTCTTC. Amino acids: CASSPGQGSYNEQFF. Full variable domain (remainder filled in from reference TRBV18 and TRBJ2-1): NAGVMQNPRHLVRRRGQEARLRCSPMKGHSHVYWYRQLPEEGLKFMVYLQKENIIDESGMPKERFSAEFPKEGPSILRIQQVVRGDSAAYFCASSPGQGSYNEQFFGPGTRLTVL.

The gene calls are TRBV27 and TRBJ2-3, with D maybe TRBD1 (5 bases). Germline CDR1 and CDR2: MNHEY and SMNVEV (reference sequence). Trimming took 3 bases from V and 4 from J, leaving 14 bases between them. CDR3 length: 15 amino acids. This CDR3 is CASSLDIRGADTQYF. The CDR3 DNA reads TGTGCCAGCAGTTTGGACATTAGAGGCGCAGATACGCAGTATTTT.

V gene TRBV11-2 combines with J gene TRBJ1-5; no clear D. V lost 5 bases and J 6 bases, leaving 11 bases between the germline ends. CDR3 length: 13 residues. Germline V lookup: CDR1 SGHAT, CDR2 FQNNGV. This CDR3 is CASSPNRGQPQHF. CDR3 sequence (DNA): TGTGCCAGCAGCCCAAACCGAGGTCAGCCCCAGCATTTT. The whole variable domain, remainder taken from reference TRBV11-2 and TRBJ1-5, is EAGVAQSPRYKIIEKRQSVAFWCNPISGHATLYWYQQILGQGPKLLIQFQNNGVVDDSQLPKDRFSAERLKGVDSTLKIQPAKLEDSAVYLCASSPNRGQPQHFGDGTRLSIL.

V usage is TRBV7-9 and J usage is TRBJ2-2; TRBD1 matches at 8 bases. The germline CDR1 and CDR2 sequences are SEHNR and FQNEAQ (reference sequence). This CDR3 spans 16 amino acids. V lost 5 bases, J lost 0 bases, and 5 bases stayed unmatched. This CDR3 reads CASSMGQATNTGELFF. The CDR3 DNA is TGTGCCAGCAGCATGGGACAGGCGACGAACACCGGGGAGCTGTTTTTT.